This T cell receptor (beta chain) was captured in a study of T cells after yellow fever vaccination. This clonotype has ten or more counts. CDR1 is SGHRS and CDR2 is YFSETQ in the germline V gene. This CDR3 region has 15 residues. V lost 7 bases to trimming and J lost 4 bases, with 18 bases between them. In making TCR cDNA, 5'RACE template switching added a universal primer site and UMIs to it. In TCRdb, the 5' RACE reads were re-called with MiXCR into one record per CDR3 protein. The profile shows about 240,000 distinct CDR3 sequences, about 7% of them singletons. The V and J genes are TRBV5-1 and TRBJ2-1; D might be TRBD2 (6 bases). The material sequenced was CD4+ T cells sorted from PBMCs, taken 15 days after the yellow fever booster vaccination. The receptor comes from a man in his thirties or forties who received the YFV17D yellow fever vaccine. The CDR3 loop is CASQEGSARYNEQFF. The CDR3 nucleotides read TGCGCCAGCCAGGAGGGATCGGCTCGGTACAATGAGCAGTTCTTC.